The next 3 T cell receptor beta chains were all read from a single sample in a study of T cells expressing NK-cell markers. From its re-call of the 5' RACE reads, TCRdb lists each CDR3 protein once, without DNA. The listing records 450,000 to 600,000 distinct CDR3 sequences. The sequenced material came from blood T cells: a sorted CD56 or NKG2C T cell subset, CD4+ or CD8+ T cells, or bulk PBMC T cells (not recorded which). These receptors all stem from a man aged 18 to 30 in good health.

This sequence joins TRBV7-2 and TRBJ2-3; lacking DNA, the TRBD1 call made by TCRdb goes unchecked. CDR3 length: 14 residues. CDR1 and CDR2 (germline): SGHTA, FQGNSA. The CDR3 protein is CASSLVRQGGTQYF.

The chain combines TRBV28 with TRBJ2-1; as DNA is missing, the TRBD1 call by TCRdb cannot be tested. This CDR3 is built from 11 residues. Per germline, CDR1 MDHEN and CDR2 SYDVKM. The CDR3 reads CASTPGVEQFF.

The chain is built from TRBV7-3 and TRBJ2-2; TCRdb gives TRBD1 as the D gene, but with no DNA this cannot be confirmed. The CDR3 length is 17 residues. The germline V gene encodes CDR1 SGHTA and CDR2 FQGTGA. The CDR3 sequence: CASSLPPGQGPSGELFF.